Each of the 3 T cell receptor beta chains below was sequenced from the same sample in a study of Ad26.COV2.S vaccination and SARS-CoV-2 variants. The protocol was immunoSEQ multiplex PCR, while the TCRdb copy is restricted to in-frame clones and leaves out a portion. The profile shows roughly 380,000 clones, about 91% of them singletons. The sample in question was peripheral blood, obtained after recovery from COVID-19. All receptors derive from a human donor who had recovered from COVID-19.

The CDR3 bases are TGTGCCAGCAGCTTAAATTCTTACGAGCAGTACTTC. Its translation is CASSLNSYEQYF. V and J are TRBV5-6 and TRBJ2-7; no definite D call. This CDR3 contains 12 residues. Trimming removed 2 bases at V and 4 bases at J, with 7 bases between. The germline V gene encodes CDR1 SGHDT and CDR2 YYEEEE. The full variable domain, in which reference TRBV5-6 and TRBJ2-7 provide the parts outside the CDR3, is DAGVTQSPTHLIKTRGQQVTLRCSPKSGHDTVSWYQQALGQGPQFIFQYYEEEERQRGNFPDRFSGHQFPNYSSELNVNALLLGDSALYLCASSLNSYEQYFGPGTRLTVT.

J is TRBJ2-2 and V is TRBV25-1; 9 nucleotides line up with TRBD2. CDR3 length equals 17 residues. The junction had 10 bases not matched to a gene; V was cut back by 3 bases and J by 5 bases. Looked up from germline, CDR1 is MGHDK and CDR2 is SYGVNS. CDR3 amino acids: CASSDNRGGARTGELFF. CDR3 DNA: TGTGCCAGCAGTGACAATCGCGGGGGGGCGAGGACCGGGGAGCTGTTTTTT.

In nucleotides, the CDR3 is TGTGCCAGCCATAGGGGGGCGCGCGGGGAAAAACTGTTTTTT. It specifies CASHRGARGEKLFF. J is TRBJ1-4 and V is TRBV6-5; tentatively, D is TRBD1 (6 bases). The CDR3 covers 14 residues. Germline lookup yields CDR1 MNHEY and CDR2 SVGAGI. V dropped 8 bases and J dropped 8 bases, with 18 bases sitting between them.